The 17 T cell receptor beta chains below come from one sample, sequenced in a study of CD8 T cells in ankylosing spondylitis. Via MiXCR, TCRdb re-called the 5' RACE reads, giving one row per CDR3 protein. Of some 400,000 distinct CDR3 sequences listed, approximately 20% were seen once; the top ten hold 15% to 20%. Study outcomes and limitations: For ankylosing spondylitis blood, a TCR beta motif of about eight highly homologous variants appeared characteristic.

These TCRs are of unknown antigen specificity. Sequencing input: blood, either unsorted or a sorted T cell fraction (not recorded which). These receptors all stem from a male donor with ankylosing spondylitis.

V usage is TRBV7-8 and J usage is TRBJ2-6; tentatively, D is TRBD1 (6 bases). This CDR3 region has 13 residues. V lost 5 bases to trimming and J lost 8 bases, with 10 bases between them. CDR1 is SGHVS, CDR2 FQNEAQ, per germline. The CDR3 protein is CASSVGQPNVLTF. In DNA form, the CDR3 reads TGTGCCAGCAGCGTCGGACAGCCCAACGTCCTGACTTTC.

The chain uses TRBV7-9 and TRBJ2-6, with D uncertain. Germline CDR1 SEHNR, CDR2 FQNEAQ (reference sequence). The CDR3 is 15 amino acids. Trimming stripped 0 bases from V and 5 bases from J, with 8 bases between. CDR3 nucleotide sequence: TGTGCCAGCAGCTTAGCGCCCGTAAGGGCCAACGTCCTGACTTTC. This encodes CASSLAPVRANVLTF. The full variable domain, with the rest looked up from reference TRBV7-9 and TRBJ2-6, is DTGVSQNPRHKITKRGQNVTFRCDPISEHNRLYWYRQTLGQGPEFLTYFQNEAQLEKSRLLSDRFSAERPKGSFSTLEIQRTEQGDSAMYLCASSLAPVRANVLTFGAGSRLTVL.

This clonotype was counted only a few times. V and J are TRBV7-3 and TRBJ2-3, with a possible D match to TRBD2 (5 bases). The CDR3 has 14 residues. V gave up 4 bases and J gave up 2 bases, with 10 bases separating them. Germline V CDR1 and CDR2: SGHTA, FQGTGA. CDR3 coding DNA: TGTGCCAGCAGCTCAGCGGTCCCCACAGATACGCAGTATTTT. It translates to CASSSAVPTDTQYF. The entire variable domain, with the rest obtained from reference TRBV7-3 and TRBJ2-3, is as follows: GAGVSQTPSNKVTEKGKYVELRCDPISGHTALYWYRQSLGQGPEFLIYFQGTGAADDSGLPNDRFFAVRPEGSVSTLKIQRTERGDSAVYLCASSSAVPTDTQYFGPGTRLTVL.

In its sample, this clonotype was seen a few times. The chain couples TRBV20-1 to TRBJ2-3; perhaps TRBD2 as D (6 bases). Germline values: CDR1 DFQATT, CDR2 SNEGSKA (reference sequence). Trimming removed 3 bases at V and 2 bases at J, with 15 bases between. The CDR3 spans 15 residues. DNA for the CDR3: TGCAGTGCTAGGGACTACCCCCGAGCCACAGATACGCAGTATTTT. The encoded protein is CSARDYPRATDTQYF.

A few counts support this clonotype. J is TRBJ2-7 and V is TRBV20-1; TRBD2 might be the D (5 bases). V lost 4 bases, J lost 0 bases, and 13 bases lay in between. CDR1 and CDR2 (germline): DFQATT, SNEGSKA (reference sequence). The CDR3 consists of 14 residues. DNA of the CDR3: TGCAGTGCTATTTATCGGAGGACCTCCTACGAGCAGTACTTC. Translated: CSAIYRRTSYEQYF.

V usage is TRBV6-5 and J usage is TRBJ2-7, with 10 bases matching TRBD1. V gave up 2 bases and J gave up 3 bases; unmatched junction bases: 4. CDR1 is MNHEY and CDR2 is SVGAGI in the germline V gene. The length of the CDR3 is 15 residues. Here the CDR3 DNA reads TGTGCCAGCAGTTACCGGGACAGGGGTTTCTACGAGCAGTACTTC. Amino acid sequence: CASSYRDRGFYEQYF.

This chain uses TRBV6-1 with TRBJ1-4; possible D gene TRBD1, 5 bases. V was trimmed by 6 bases and J by 2 bases, leaving 10 bases between them. The CDR3 spans 14 residues. Germline loops: CDR1 MNHNS, CDR2 SASEGT. The CDR3 DNA reads TGTGCCAGCAGGGACCGGGGGACTAATGAAAAACTGTTTTTT. Its translation is CASRDRGTNEKLFF.

The rearrangement links TRBV12-3 or TRBV12-4 to TRBJ2-1; TRBD1 might be the D (6 bases). The CDR3 length is 13 residues. Trimming took 5 bases from V and 6 from J, leaving 11 bases between them. In DNA, the CDR3 is TGTGCCAGCAGTGTCCGGGACACCAATGAGCAGTTCTTC. Protein product: CASSVRDTNEQFF.

The chain has TRBV10-3 and TRBJ2-1; 11 bases are a match to TRBD2. The V gene end was trimmed by 6 bases and the J gene end by 3 bases; junction bases not matched to a gene: 13. Germline V CDR1 and CDR2: ENHRY, SYGVKD. The CDR3 covers 18 residues. The CDR3, as DNA: TGTGCCATCAGACGAATAGCGGGAGGGGACGAAATCTACAATGAGCAGTTCTTC. Translating gives CAIRRIAGGDEIYNEQFF.

Only a few counts were recorded for this clonotype. V gene TRBV7-2 combines with J gene TRBJ2-1; no clear D gene. V was pared by 0 bases and J by 4 bases, with 13 bases between. Germline CDR1 SGHTA, CDR2 FQGNSA. The CDR3 contains 16 residues. CDR3 in amino acids: CASSLAATSLYNEQFF. For the CDR3, the DNA is TGTGCCAGCAGCTTAGCGGCAACATCTCTTTACAATGAGCAGTTCTTC.

The chain links TRBV5-1 to TRBJ2-3; no reliable D call. Deletions cut 4 bases from V and 0 bases from J, with 12 bases between. The CDR3 loop spans 15 amino acids. Per the germline V gene, CDR1 is SGHRS and CDR2 is YFSETQ. CDR3 sequence: CASSLTLSSTDTQYF. The CDR3, as DNA: TGCGCCAGCAGCCTGACACTTTCTAGCACAGATACGCAGTATTTT.

This rearrangement joins TRBV7-2 to TRBJ2-3; tentatively, D is TRBD2 (5 bases). Trimming took off 4 bases at V and 1 base at J, with 12 bases between the two ends. CDR1 is SGHTA and CDR2 is FQGNSA in the germline V gene. This CDR3 comprises 15 residues. CDR3: CASSYDTRRTDTQYF. The CDR3 region has the DNA TGTGCCAGCAGCTACGATACTAGACGCACAGATACGCAGTATTTT.

This clonotype was counted between two and nine times. This chain links TRBV5-1 with TRBJ1-2; weak D call: TRBD1 (5 bases). Per the germline V gene, CDR1 is SGHRS and CDR2 is YFSETQ. This CDR3 spans 16 amino acids. Trimming took 0 bases from V and 0 from J, leaving 12 bases between them. CDR3 coding DNA: TGCGCCAGCAGCTTGGCTCCGGGGGTAGCTAACTATGGCTACACCTTC. This encodes CASSLAPGVANYGYTF. The whole variable domain, remainder taken from reference TRBV5-1 and TRBJ1-2, is KAGVTQTPRYLIKTRGQQVTLSCSPISGHRSVSWYQQTPGQGLQFLFEYFSETQRNKGNFPGRFSGRQFSNSRSEMNVSTLELGDSALYLCASSLAPGVANYGYTFGSGTRLTVV.

V and J are TRBV10-3 and TRBJ1-5; no clear D gene. Trimming cost V 4 bases and J 6 bases, with 10 bases left between them. The length of the CDR3 is 13 residues. Germline loops: CDR1 ENHRY, CDR2 SYGVKD. CDR3 in DNA: TGTGCCATCAGTGTTGAGTTCCGTCAGCCCCAGCATTTT. As protein: CAISVEFRQPQHF.

This clonotype was seen a handful of times. The chain employs TRBV12-3 or TRBV12-4 and TRBJ2-5; D uncertain. CDR3 length: 13 residues. V was clipped by 7 bases and J by 1 base, with 10 bases between them. In DNA form, the CDR3 reads TGTGCCAGCAACTCCGGGCCCCAAGAGACCCAGTACTTC. Translating gives CASNSGPQETQYF.

This clonotype was detected ten times or more. The chain employs TRBV29-1 and TRBJ2-7; 7 bases match TRBD1. This CDR3 contains 15 residues. V lost 3 bases and J lost 3; bases outside the gene matches: 11. Germline CDR1 and CDR2: SQVTM and ANQGSEA. The CDR3 region is CSVEGQSATRYEQYF. CDR3 nucleotide sequence: TGCAGCGTTGAGGGACAGTCAGCGACACGCTACGAGCAGTACTTC.

The chain recombines TRBV28 with TRBJ2-7; D remains unclear. There are 11 residues in the CDR3. Germline CDR1 reads MDHEN; CDR2 reads SYDVKM. Trimming removed 10 bases at V and 3 bases at J, with 10 bases between. This CDR3 is CATLGDYEQYF. CDR3 sequence (DNA): TGTGCCACTCTGGGCGACTACGAGCAGTACTTC. Based on the CDR3 plus reference TRBV28 and TRBJ2-7, the full variable domain is DVKVTQSSRYLVKRTGEKVFLECVQDMDHENMFWYRQDPGLGLRLIYFSYDVKMKEKGDIPEGYSVSREKKERFSLILESASTNQTSMYLCATLGDYEQYFGPGTRLTVT.